These 2 T cell receptor beta chains were sequenced from one sample in a study of CD8 T cells in ankylosing spondylitis. In TCRdb, the 5' RACE reads were re-called with MiXCR into one record per CDR3 protein. The table includes a few hundred thousand distinct CDR3 sequences, under 8.5% detected once. For these receptors, no antigen is known. General study points: Among TCR beta sequences, a motif of several highly homologous variants appeared characteristic of ankylosing spondylitis blood.

The material sequenced was blood, either unsorted or a sorted T cell fraction (not recorded which). All receptors derive from a male donor with ankylosing spondylitis.

To note about this clonotype: A read error may be the cause here, since a much bigger clone is one base away. The gene calls are TRBV27 and TRBJ2-7, with 9 nucleotides matching TRBD1. Germline-derived CDR1 and CDR2 are MNHEY and SMNVEV (reference sequence). V lost 4 bases to trimming and J lost 6 bases; unmatched junction nucleotides: 1. This CDR3 contains 12 residues. Written as DNA, the CDR3 is TGTGCCAGCAGTTGGACAGGGGTCGAGCAGTACTTC. It yields the protein CASSWTGVEQYF.

Concerning this clonotype itself: A read error is possible here, since a much larger clone lies one base away. The genes are TRBV12-3 or TRBV12-4 and TRBJ1-4, with D possibly TRBD1 on 6 matching bases. CDR3 length equals 14 residues. The CDR3: CTSSPTGVREKLFF. As DNA, the CDR3 is TGTACCAGCAGCCCGACAGGAGTTCGGGAAAAACTGTTTTTT.